Listed here are 21 T cell receptor beta chains from one sample, sequenced in a study of blood T cell repertoires in COVID-19. Some clones are missing from TCRdb's copy, which holds only in-frame ones; the method was immunoSEQ multiplex PCR. The table has roughly 160,000 clones, about 80% seen once. The sample was PBMCs or T cells enriched from blood (not recorded which). The receptors were sampled from a man in his fifties who had recovered from COVID-19.

The chain couples TRBV3-1 (or the pseudogene TRBV3-2) to TRBJ2-1; 9 bases are a match to TRBD2. In germline, CDR1 is LGHDT, CDR2 YNNKEL (reference sequence). The length of the CDR3 is 15 residues. V was pared by 4 bases and J by 7 bases, with 8 bases of the junction left unmatched. CDR3 in DNA: TGTGCCAGCAGCCGGGCCAGCGGGGGGCTAAATGAGCAGTTCTTC. It specifies CASSRASGGLNEQFF.

The rearrangement links TRBV3-1 (or the pseudogene TRBV3-2) to TRBJ2-1; TRBD2 agrees at 8 bases. V gave up 6 bases and J gave up 7 bases; unmatched junction bases: 14. Germline lookup yields CDR1 LGHDT and CDR2 YNNKEL (reference sequence). The CDR3 has 16 residues. The CDR3 bases are TGTGCCAGCAGTCCTTTCGGACATCGGGGGGGGAATGAGCAGTTCTTC. Amino acids: CASSPFGHRGGNEQFF.

The chain uses TRBV2 and TRBJ1-4, with TRBD1 matching 9 bases. Looked up from germline, CDR1 is SNHLY and CDR2 is FYNNEI. The J segment lost 8 bases and the V segment lost 6 bases, leaving 7 bases of the junction unmatched. The CDR3 is 14 amino acids. The CDR3 coding sequence is TGTGCCAGCAGCGAGCCGGGACAGGGAGAAAAACTGTTTTTT. It yields the protein CASSEPGQGEKLFF. Full variable domain (missing parts from reference TRBV2 and TRBJ1-4): EPEVTQTPSHQVTQMGQEVILRCVPISNHLYFYWYRQILGQKVEFLVSFYNNEISEKSEIFDDQFSVERPDGSNFTLKIRSTKLEDSAMYFCASSEPGQGEKLFFGSGTQLSVL.

The rearrangement links TRBV4-1 to TRBJ2-7, with D possibly matching TRBD1 (5 bases). There are 16 residues in the CDR3. V was shortened by 0 bases and J by 4 bases, with 16 bases between the two germline ends. Germline V gene sequence: CDR1 MGHRA, CDR2 YSYEKL. The CDR3 nucleotides are TGCGCCAGCAGCCAAGATCCCCAAAGGGGAAGGTACGAGCAGTACTTC. Residues: CASSQDPQRGRYEQYF.

This clone was seen a handful of times. The V gene is TRBV28, the J gene TRBJ1-2, with 8 bases fitting TRBD1. CDR1 and CDR2 (germline): MDHEN, SYDVKM. Unmatched junction bases numbered 8, after V lost 3 bases and J lost 8 bases. This CDR3 region has 14 residues. The DNA for the CDR3 is TGTGCCAGCAGTTTTCTGTCCAGGGGGCGAGGCTACACCTTC. This encodes CASSFLSRGRGYTF.

The rearrangement uses TRBV28 and TRBJ1-2; 7 bases align to TRBD1. CDR3 length: 14 amino acids. The V gene's germline CDR1 is MDHEN and CDR2 SYDVKM. V dropped 8 bases and J dropped 8; count of bases not matched to a gene: 14. Here the CDR3 DNA reads TGTGCCAGCCGTAAGCTCACAGGGGCGTCCGGCTACACCTTC. Translation gives CASRKLTGASGYTF.

Here the CDR3 DNA reads TGTGCCAGCAGCTCAAGTCACACGGGGATCCGCAATCAGCCCCAGCATTTT. Its protein is CASSSSHTGIRNQPQHF. The V and J genes are TRBV7-9 and TRBJ1-5; D is uncertain. The germline V gene has CDR1 SEHNR and CDR2 FQNEAQ (reference sequence). Trimming removed 4 bases at V and 2 bases at J, with 18 bases between. This CDR3 contains 17 residues.

The CDR3 here is CASSLWGGPSGQFF. DNA of the CDR3: TGTGCCAGCAGCTTGTGGGGGGGGCCTTCAGGGCAGTTCTTC. V gene TRBV5-4 combines with J gene TRBJ2-1; possibly TRBD2 for D (7 bases). The CDR3 is 14 amino acids. Trimming took off 1 base at V and 12 bases at J, with 17 bases between the two ends. Germline loops: CDR1 SGHNT, CDR2 YYREEE (reference sequence).

The chain recombines TRBV10-2 with TRBJ2-7; TRBD2 might be the D (5 bases). Trimming cost V 8 bases and J 6 bases, with 14 bases left between them. Germline CDR1 WSHSY, CDR2 SAAADI. This CDR3 has 12 amino acids. The CDR3 bases are TGCGCCAGCCAGAGGACGAGGGCCGAGCAGTACTTC. Protein product: CASQRTRAEQYF.

This clone was picked up a small number of times. V usage is TRBV4-1 and J usage is TRBJ1-1; 8 bases fit TRBD1. Trimming at V came to 4 bases and at J to 1 base, leaving 5 bases not matched to a gene. From germline, CDR1 is MGHRA and CDR2 YSYEKL. This CDR3 is 15 amino acids long. CDR3 protein: CASSPNRGTNTEAFF. The CDR3, as DNA: TGCGCCAGCAGCCCCAACAGGGGGACGAACACTGAAGCTTTCTTT.

This clone has more than one count but fewer than ten. The V gene is TRBV6-5, the J gene TRBJ1-2, with 9 bases lining up with TRBD1. V lost 6 bases and J lost 3; bases outside the gene matches: 5. The CDR3 consists of 14 residues. The germline gives CDR1 MNHEY, CDR2 SVGAGI. The CDR3 spells CASSRDRGDYGYTF. In DNA, the CDR3 is TGTGCCAGCAGCCGAGACAGGGGGGACTATGGCTACACCTTC.

This sequence joins TRBV28 and TRBJ1-2, with D possibly matching TRBD1 (5 bases). Germline V CDR1 and CDR2: MDHEN, SYDVKM. The CDR3 contains 15 residues. V shed 4 bases and J shed 4 bases, with 16 bases lying between them. CDR3 coding DNA: TGTGCCAGCAGTTCCCAGGGAAGGATAGGCTATGGCTACACCTTC. This encodes CASSSQGRIGYGYTF.

This rearrangement joins TRBV28 to TRBJ2-3; D is unclear. Per the germline V gene, CDR1 is MDHEN and CDR2 is SYDVKM. This CDR3 has 15 residues. V dropped 1 base and J dropped 2 bases, with 10 bases sitting between them. Written as DNA, the CDR3 is TGTGCCAGCAGTTTATCTGGTTTACTCACAGATACGCAGTATTTT. This codes for CASSLSGLLTDTQYF.

V and J are TRBV7-6 and TRBJ2-5; D may be TRBD1 (6 bases). The CDR3 totals 13 residues. CDR1 SGHVS and CDR2 FNYEAQ come from the germline V gene. The germline V and J ends were trimmed by 2 bases and 6 bases, with 10 bases remaining between them. The CDR3 DNA follows: TGTGCCAGCAGCTTAAACAGGGTAAAGACCCAGTACTTC. It encodes CASSLNRVKTQYF.

The gene calls are TRBV9 and TRBJ2-3; D possibly corresponds to TRBD2 (6 bases). Trimming left V 0 bases short and J 3 bases short, with 8 bases between. Germline lookup yields CDR1 SGDLS and CDR2 YYNGEE. The length of the CDR3 is 14 residues. The CDR3 protein is CASSVAGETDTQYF. CDR3 bases: TGTGCCAGCAGCGTAGCGGGGGAAACAGATACGCAGTATTTT.

This sequence joins TRBV10-3 and TRBJ2-2; 8 bases map to TRBD1. Germline V gene sequence: CDR1 ENHRY, CDR2 SYGVKD. V shed 9 bases and J 6 bases; nucleotides not matched to a gene: 6. This CDR3 region has 13 residues. CDR3 in DNA: TGTGCCATAAGCAGGGGGCAACCCGGGGAGCTGTTTTTT. It encodes CAISRGQPGELFF.

This chain uses TRBV19 with TRBJ1-6; the D gene is possibly TRBD1 (5 bases). Trimming removed 6 bases from V and 8 bases from J, with 17 bases in between. Germline V gene data show CDR1 as LNHDA and CDR2 as SQIVND (reference sequence). The CDR3 runs 15 residues. The CDR3: CASRWGRSMDSPLHF. The CDR3 DNA follows: TGTGCCAGTAGATGGGGCCGGTCGATGGATTCACCCCTCCACTTT.

The chain uses TRBV7-3 and TRBJ2-4, with D unclear. Per germline, CDR1 SGHTA and CDR2 FQGTGA. With 2 bases removed from V and 0 bases from J, the gap between germline ends came to 14 bases. The CDR3 is 17 amino acids. CDR3 region: CASSLFVAAIAKNIQYF. The CDR3 region has the DNA TGTGCCAGCAGCTTATTCGTGGCGGCAATAGCCAAAAACATTCAGTACTTC.

This clone was picked up one time. This chain uses TRBV10-3 with TRBJ1-4; D is unresolved. CDR1 and CDR2 (germline): ENHRY, SYGVKD. This CDR3 spans 16 amino acids. Deletions cut 3 bases from V and 5 bases from J, with 16 bases between. CDR3 region: CAISEMGVTLNEKLFF. The CDR3 DNA reads as TGTGCCATCAGTGAAATGGGCGTGACGCTGAATGAAAAACTGTTTTTT.

This clone has only a few counts. The chain's CDR3 is CASSLTGSDSPLHF. DNA of the CDR3: TGTGCCAGCAGCTTAACCGGGTCAGATTCACCCCTCCACTTT. The rearrangement joins TRBV7-3 to TRBJ1-6; D is undetermined. Germline CDR1 SGHTA, CDR2 FQGTGA. The CDR3 is 14 amino acids. V lost 0 bases, J lost 8 bases, and 8 bases lay in between. Looking up the rest from reference TRBV7-3 and TRBJ1-6 gives the full variable domain: GAGVSQTPSNKVTEKGKYVELRCDPISGHTALYWYRQSLGQGPEFLIYFQGTGAADDSGLPNDRFFAVRPEGSVSTLKIQRTERGDSAVYLCASSLTGSDSPLHFGNGTRLTVT.

The chain has TRBV5-1 and TRBJ1-6, with 11 bases that match TRBD1. There are 16 residues in the CDR3. Germline V CDR1 and CDR2: SGHRS, YFSETQ. Trimming at V came to 4 bases and at J to 9 bases, leaving 9 bases not matched to a gene. CDR3 DNA sequence: TGCGCCAGCAGCGTCCGGGACAGGGGGGTGGGTTCACCCCTCCACTTT. This sequence encodes CASSVRDRGVGSPLHF. Together with reference TRBV5-1 and TRBJ1-6, the CDR3 gives the full variable domain: KAGVTQTPRYLIKTRGQQVTLSCSPISGHRSVSWYQQTPGQGLQFLFEYFSETQRNKGNFPGRFSGRQFSNSRSEMNVSTLELGDSALYLCASSVRDRGVGSPLHFGNGTRLTVT.